This TCR beta chain was sequenced in a study of cytomegalovirus exposure and HLA in healthy donors. Study-level results: Cytomegalovirus-associated TCR beta chains were listed, numbering 150 to 200. When the data were analyzed later, several of the most significant clusters appeared to be linked to common viral pathogens. Usually a TCR sequence was rare, but some public TCRs were found in many donors.

A note on this clone: Its target is unknown.

CDR3 length equals 17 residues. Germline assignment: CDR1 SGHRS and CDR2 YFSETQ. The junction had 5 bases not matched to a gene; V was cut back by 3 bases and J by 0 bases. Primers included in the PCR were 60 Vbeta and 13 Jbeta primers. Per the authors' pipeline: In a later analysis, about 11 million of approximately 81 million unique beta chains occurred in at least two donors. Produced via immunoSEQ multiplex PCR; TCRdb's table is partial and in-frame only. The V and J calls and clone size are taken from that table; D and trimming were inferred from the DNA. In the table there are some 110,000 clones, roughly 82% of which are singletons.

What was sequenced was PBMCs. The chain couples TRBV5-1 to TRBJ1-4; TRBD1 matches 10 bases. The clonotype was recovered from a man aged 45-65 years in good health and CMV-seronegative. CDR3: CASSWGTGDATNEKLFF. The CDR3 DNA is TGCGCCAGCAGCTGGGGGACAGGGGACGCAACTAATGAAAAACTGTTTTTT. Using reference TRBV5-1 and TRBJ1-4 for the parts outside the CDR3, the full variable domain is KAGVTQTPRYLIKTRGQQVTLSCSPISGHRSVSWYQQTPGQGLQFLFEYFSETQRNKGNFPGRFSGRQFSNSRSEMNVSTLELGDSALYLCASSWGTGDATNEKLFFGSGTQLSVL.